The present T cell receptor (beta chain) was sequenced within a study of CD8 T cells in Susac syndrome. The CDR3 length is 14 residues. Trimming pared 5 bases from V and 4 bases from J, leaving 15 bases between. Germline V gene data show CDR1 as LGHDT and CDR2 as YNNKEL (reference sequence). The RNA, about 0.45 to 1 ug, was put through reverse transcription using random hexamers. TCRdb processed the immunoSEQ multiplex PCR reads anew with MiXCR; each CDR3 protein has one entry. The sample yields under 200,000 distinct CDR3 sequences, around 90% seen once. This TCR was recovered from a human donor in good health. V gene TRBV3-1 combines with J gene TRBJ2-7; a weak D match, TRBD2 (7 bases). Sequenced: CD4+ T cells from PBMCs. The CDR3 bases are TGTGCCAGCAGCGCATCCGCGGGGGCGTACGAGCAGTACTTC. Its translation: CASSASAGAYEQYF.